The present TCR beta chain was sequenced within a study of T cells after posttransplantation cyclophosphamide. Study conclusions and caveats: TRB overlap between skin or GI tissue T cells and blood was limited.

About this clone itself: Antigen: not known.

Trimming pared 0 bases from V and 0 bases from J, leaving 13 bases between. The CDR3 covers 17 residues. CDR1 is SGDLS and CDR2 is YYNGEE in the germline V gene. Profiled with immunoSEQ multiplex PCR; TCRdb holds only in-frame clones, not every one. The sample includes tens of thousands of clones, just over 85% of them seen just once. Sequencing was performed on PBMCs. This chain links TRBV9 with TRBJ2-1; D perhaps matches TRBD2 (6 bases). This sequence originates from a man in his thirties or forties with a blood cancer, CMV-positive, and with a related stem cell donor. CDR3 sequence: CASSVDGRGSSYNEQFF. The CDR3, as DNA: TGTGCCAGCAGCGTAGATGGGCGGGGAAGCTCCTACAATGAGCAGTTCTTC.